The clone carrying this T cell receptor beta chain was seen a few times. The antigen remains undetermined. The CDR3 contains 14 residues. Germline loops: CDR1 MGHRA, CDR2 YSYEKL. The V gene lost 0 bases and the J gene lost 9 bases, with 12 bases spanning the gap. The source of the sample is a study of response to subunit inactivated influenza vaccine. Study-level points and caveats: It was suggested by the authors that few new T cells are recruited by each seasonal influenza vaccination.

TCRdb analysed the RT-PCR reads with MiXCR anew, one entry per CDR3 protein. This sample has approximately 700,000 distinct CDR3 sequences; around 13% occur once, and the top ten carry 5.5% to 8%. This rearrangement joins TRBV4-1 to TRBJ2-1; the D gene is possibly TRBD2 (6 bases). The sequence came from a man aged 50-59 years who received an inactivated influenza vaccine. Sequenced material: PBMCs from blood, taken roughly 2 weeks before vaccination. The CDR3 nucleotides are TGCGCCAGCAGCCAAGACCGGGAGCAACCTGAGCAGTTCTTC. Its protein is CASSQDREQPEQFF.